The 31 T cell receptor beta chains below all came from one sample that was sequenced in a study of technical replicates of blood from several donors. The data were produced by immunoSEQ multiplex PCR, yet TCRdb's version contains in-frame clones alone and is incomplete. The sample shows some 79,000 clones, under 95% of them seen only once. The material sequenced was T cells isolated from PBMCs. These receptor sequences come from a human donor in good health.

This sequence joins TRBV9 and TRBJ2-7, with D perhaps matching TRBD1 (5 bases). V was clipped by 4 bases and J by 2 bases, with 13 bases between them. The CDR3 runs 14 residues. The V gene's germline CDR1 is SGDLS and CDR2 YYNGEE. CDR3 region: CASSTTTATYEQYF. Here the CDR3 DNA reads TGTGCCAGCAGCACGACGACAGCCACCTACGAGCAGTACTTC.

The chain employs TRBV4-1 and TRBJ2-2, with D perhaps matching TRBD1 (5 bases). Germline CDR1 MGHRA, CDR2 YSYEKL. This CDR3 is built from 22 residues. V was shortened by 0 bases and J by 2 bases, with 28 bases between the two germline ends. CDR3 in DNA: TGCGCCAGCAGCCAAGAAGCGTTTCAATCGGCAGGGAATAATATCAACACCGGGGAGCTGTTTTTT. Protein product: CASSQEAFQSAGNNINTGELFF.

The CDR3 DNA reads as TGTGCCAGCAGCCTACCAGCGGGGGTCCTCGGGGATACGCAGTATTTT. Its protein is CASSLPAGVLGDTQYF. The V and J genes are TRBV9 and TRBJ2-3, with 8 bases lining up with TRBD2. Germline V gene lookup returns CDR1 SGDLS and CDR2 YYNGEE. The V gene end was trimmed by 4 bases and the J gene end by 6 bases; junction bases not matched to a gene: 13. The CDR3 has 16 residues.

The genes are TRBV27 and TRBJ2-5, with a tentative D call TRBD2 (5 bases). The CDR3 is made up of 14 amino acids. V lost 5 bases and J 5 bases, leaving 15 bases between the germline ends. Germline V CDR1 and CDR2: MNHEY, SMNVEV (reference sequence). The CDR3 is CASSPWASGETQYF. Here the CDR3 DNA reads TGTGCCAGCAGTCCCTGGGCCTCGGGGGAGACCCAGTACTTC.

The chain uses TRBV10-3 and TRBJ1-2, with 10 bases aligning to TRBD1. V dropped 6 bases and J dropped 6; count of bases not matched to a gene: 4. The CDR3 has 13 amino acids. CDR1 ENHRY and CDR2 SYGVKD come from the germline V gene. The CDR3 protein is CAIRGTGDHGYTF. In DNA form, the CDR3 reads TGTGCCATCAGAGGGACAGGGGACCATGGCTACACCTTC.

The genes are TRBV4-1 and TRBJ2-1, with no clear D. The V gene's germline CDR1 is MGHRA and CDR2 YSYEKL. CDR3 size: 13 residues. With 1 base removed from V and 7 bases from J, the gap between germline ends came to 8 bases. The CDR3 DNA reads TGCGCCAGCAGCCAAGTGGTCCAGAATGAGCAGTTCTTC. Its translation is CASSQVVQNEQFF.

The gene calls are TRBV28 and TRBJ2-2; D might be TRBD1 (5 bases). The CDR3 is made up of 15 amino acids. V was trimmed by 6 bases and J by 7 bases, leaving 18 bases between them. Germline V CDR1 and CDR2: MDHEN, SYDVKM. This CDR3 is CASRGPRGRFGELFF. CDR3 DNA sequence: TGTGCCAGCAGGGGGCCCCGTGGGCGCTTCGGGGAGCTGTTTTTT.

The rearrangement uses TRBV18 and TRBJ2-7; possibly TRBD2 for D (6 bases). The germline V gene has CDR1 KGHSH and CDR2 LQKENI. V lost 2 bases to trimming and J lost 2 bases, with 13 bases between them. CDR3 length: 15 amino acids. The CDR3 DNA is TGTGCCAGCTCACCAGCGCGGGAATCTCCCTACGAGCAGTACTTC. It encodes CASSPARESPYEQYF.

The chain joins TRBV28 to TRBJ2-1; 13 bases fit TRBD2. The CDR3 is 15 residues long. Germline CDR1 is MDHEN and CDR2 is SYDVKM. V was pared by 5 bases and J by 10 bases, with 8 bases of the junction left unmatched. This CDR3 reads CASSQLAGGPGEQFF. In DNA form, the CDR3 reads TGTGCCAGCAGTCAACTAGCGGGAGGGCCTGGCGAGCAGTTCTTC.

CDR3 in DNA: TGTGCCACCAGTGGCCTTATGAACACTGAAGCTTTCTTT. Residues: CATSGLMNTEAFF. The chain carries TRBV15 and TRBJ1-1; D is undetermined. This CDR3 region has 13 residues. Trimming left V 6 bases short and J 0 bases short, with 8 bases between. CDR1 is LNHNV and CDR2 is YYDKDF in the germline V gene (reference sequence).

The chain has TRBV5-1 and TRBJ2-2, with 7 bases identical to TRBD1. Germline V CDR1 and CDR2: SGHRS, YFSETQ. The CDR3 length is 15 residues. Germline trimming cut 2 bases from V and 0 bases from J; bases unmatched to any gene: 1. The CDR3 region is CASSFQGANTGELFF. CDR3 bases: TGCGCCAGCAGCTTCCAGGGGGCGAACACCGGGGAGCTGTTTTTT.

This clone appeared once. The chain combines TRBV4-1 with TRBJ2-1; TRBD2 matches at 11 bases. Per the germline V gene, CDR1 is MGHRA and CDR2 is YSYEKL. The CDR3 spans 18 residues. The junction had 9 bases not matched to a gene; V was cut back by 2 bases and J by 3 bases. The CDR3 coding sequence is TGCGCCAGCAGCCAAATGTCTAGCGGGGGGCTACTCTACAATGAGCAGTTCTTC. Translation gives CASSQMSSGGLLYNEQFF.

The chain couples TRBV10-3 to TRBJ2-7; TRBD2 might be the D (6 bases). V dropped 1 base and J dropped 2 bases, with 15 bases sitting between them. Germline CDR1 and CDR2: ENHRY and SYGVKD. This CDR3 region has 16 residues. In DNA form, the CDR3 reads TGTGCCATCAGTGAGTACGGGACCCGGGGGACCTACGAGCAGTACTTC. Translated: CAISEYGTRGTYEQYF.

V usage is TRBV6-5 and J usage is TRBJ2-1, with TRBD1 matching 7 bases. The CDR3 extends over 15 amino acids. The ends lost 2 bases at V and 4 bases at J; junction bases unmatched: 5. Germline values: CDR1 MNHEY, CDR2 SVGAGI. CDR3 nucleotide sequence: TGTGCCAGCAGTTACGGGACAGCCCTTTACAATGAGCAGTTCTTC. This codes for CASSYGTALYNEQFF.

The genes are TRBV5-1 and TRBJ2-5; TRBD1 matches 9 bases. Germline values: CDR1 SGHRS, CDR2 YFSETQ. V lost 0 bases, J lost 6 bases, and 15 bases stayed unmatched. This CDR3 is 18 amino acids long. The CDR3 loop is CASSLGGDRVPIRKTQYF. Here the CDR3 DNA reads TGCGCCAGCAGCTTGGGGGGGGACAGGGTCCCCATCAGGAAGACCCAGTACTTC.

This rearrangement joins TRBV6-1 to TRBJ1-5; D uncertain. The CDR3 has 14 amino acids. Germline V gene sequence: CDR1 MNHNS, CDR2 SASEGT. The ends were cut back, 6 bases at V and 0 bases at J, with 9 bases in the middle. CDR3 in DNA: TGTGCCAGCAGGGAGGGTTATAGCAATCAGCCCCAGCATTTT. Protein product: CASREGYSNQPQHF.

The chain links TRBV4-1 to TRBJ2-7; D might be TRBD1 (6 bases). Trimming pared 1 base from V and 3 bases from J, leaving 10 bases between. Germline assignment: CDR1 MGHRA and CDR2 YSYEKL. This CDR3 is built from 14 residues. The CDR3 DNA sequence: TGCGCCAGCAGCCAAGGTGGGGGCGGCTACGAGCAGTACTTC. This gives the protein CASSQGGGGYEQYF.

CDR3 in DNA: TGTGCCAGCAGCCCCTCCAGGGGGGAGAAGGATGAAAAACTGTTTTTT. It encodes CASSPSRGEKDEKLFF. This chain connects TRBV7-9 to TRBJ1-4; 7 bases are a match to TRBD1. The CDR3 extends over 16 amino acids. V dropped 5 bases and J dropped 6; count of bases not matched to a gene: 12. Germline loops: CDR1 SEHNR, CDR2 FQNEAQ (reference sequence).

The chain joins TRBV5-4 to TRBJ1-2; TRBD1 matches 7 bases. The germline V gene encodes CDR1 SGHNT and CDR2 YYREEE (reference sequence). Germline trimming cut 7 bases from V and 4 bases from J; bases unmatched to any gene: 7. This CDR3 has 13 amino acids. The CDR3 nucleotides are TGTGCCAGCGGAACAGGGGAAGGCTATGGCTACACCTTC. Its translation: CASGTGEGYGYTF.

The rearrangement joins TRBV15 to TRBJ1-5, with 7 bases lining up with TRBD1. Germline CDR1 LNHNV, CDR2 YYDKDF (reference sequence). CDR3 length: 13 amino acids. The trim removed 3 bases at V and 4 bases at J, leaving 0 bases unmatched. For the CDR3, the DNA is TGTGCCACCAGCAGGGACAGGAATCAGCCCCAGCATTTT. Protein product: CATSRDRNQPQHF.

V and J are TRBV19 and TRBJ2-7, with 14 bases matching TRBD2. With 5 bases clipped from V and 0 bases from J, the junction kept 9 bases outside the gene matches. Germline CDR1 reads LNHDA; CDR2 reads SQIVND (reference sequence). The CDR3 has 18 amino acids. The CDR3 DNA sequence: TGTGCCAGTAGTGCATGGGGACTAGCGGGGGCCATCTCCTACGAGCAGTACTTC. It specifies CASSAWGLAGAISYEQYF. The whole variable domain, remainder taken from reference TRBV19 and TRBJ2-7, is DGGITQSPKYLFRKEGQNVTLSCEQNLNHDAMYWYRQDPGQGLRLIYYSQIVNDFQKGDIAEGYSVSREKKESFPLTVTSAQKNPTAFYLCASSAWGLAGAISYEQYFGPGTRLTVT.

The chain recombines TRBV4-1 with TRBJ1-2, with 9 bases that match TRBD1. Germline-derived CDR1 and CDR2 are MGHRA and YSYEKL. J gave up 8 bases and V 3 bases, and 10 bases lay outside the gene matches. CDR3 length: 15 residues. CDR3 DNA: TGCGCCAGCAGCCAGGGGACAGGGCGGCTCGAAGGCTACACCTTC. Protein: CASSQGTGRLEGYTF.

The gene calls are TRBV6-1 and TRBJ2-1; D is unclear. V gave up 1 base and J gave up 6 bases, with 19 bases separating them. Germline V CDR1 and CDR2: MNHNS, SASEGT. The CDR3 length is 17 residues. The CDR3 DNA reads TGTGCCAGCAGTGAAGAACCCGCTAGTCACGCATTCAATGAGCAGTTCTTC. Its protein is CASSEEPASHAFNEQFF.

The chain has TRBV21-1 and TRBJ2-7; no check of the table's D call, TRBD2, against the DNA was made. TRBV21-1 is shown as a pseudogene. The CDR3 length is 13 residues. Here the CDR3 DNA reads TGTGCCAGCAGCACCCTTGGAGGGGACGAGCAGTACTTC. Translating gives CASSTLGGDEQYF.

J is TRBJ2-7 and V is TRBV10-3; 7 bases fit TRBD1. Trimming cost V 10 bases and J 3 bases; bases outside gene matches: 3. This CDR3 spans 11 amino acids. CDR1 is ENHRY, CDR2 SYGVKD, per germline. The CDR3 sequence: CATRDSYEQYF. DNA of the CDR3: TGTGCCACCCGGGACAGCTACGAGCAGTACTTC.

The chain couples TRBV11-2 to TRBJ2-7; 13 bases map to TRBD2. The CDR3 has 15 amino acids. Per germline, CDR1 SGHAT and CDR2 FQNNGV. Trimming took 5 bases from V and 5 from J; bases not matched to a gene: 6. The DNA for the CDR3 is TGTGCCAGCAGCCGGACTAGCGGGAGAACGGACGAGCAGTACTTC. This encodes CASSRTSGRTDEQYF.

CDR3 sequence (DNA): TGTGCCAGTAGCGATGCGCGAAGAGTTTCGCAGTATTTT. Amino acids: CASSDARRVSQYF. V usage is TRBV19 and J usage is TRBJ2-3; D not certain. V was trimmed by 6 bases and J by 10 bases, leaving 17 bases between them. CDR1 is LNHDA and CDR2 is SQIVND in the germline V gene (reference sequence). The CDR3 totals 13 residues.

The rearrangement joins TRBV9 to TRBJ2-1; 8 positions agree with TRBD2. Germline V gives CDR1 SGDLS, CDR2 YYNGEE. The CDR3 runs 15 residues. The ends lost 4 bases at V and 5 bases at J; junction bases unmatched: 8. The CDR3 bases are TGTGCCAGCAGCACGGGGGGCGGGAGGAACAATGAGCAGTTCTTC. It yields the protein CASSTGGGRNNEQFF.

The chain uses TRBV12-5 and TRBJ2-7; maybe TRBD2 (5 bases). Germline V CDR1 and CDR2: LGHNT, FRNRAP. The CDR3 extends over 13 amino acids. V was trimmed by 1 base and J by 2 bases, leaving 6 bases between them. CDR3 DNA sequence: TGTGCTAGTGGTTTGGGGGAGACCTACGAGCAGTACTTC. This translates into CASGLGETYEQYF.

This chain uses TRBV2 with TRBJ1-5; D gene ambiguous. Trimming stripped 4 bases from V and 7 bases from J, with 8 bases between. The CDR3 totals 12 residues. The germline V gene encodes CDR1 SNHLY and CDR2 FYNNEI. The CDR3 sequence is CASSGAGQPQHF. In DNA form, the CDR3 reads TGTGCCAGCAGTGGGGCTGGGCAGCCCCAGCATTTT.

This chain joins TRBV10-3 and TRBJ2-7, with D possibly TRBD1 on 6 matching bases. Germline CDR1 is ENHRY and CDR2 is SYGVKD. The CDR3 contains 12 residues. Trimming took 10 bases from V and 3 from J, leaving 13 bases between them. CDR3 residues: CATGTPYYEQYF. The DNA for the CDR3 is TGTGCCACTGGGACACCTTACTACGAGCAGTACTTC.